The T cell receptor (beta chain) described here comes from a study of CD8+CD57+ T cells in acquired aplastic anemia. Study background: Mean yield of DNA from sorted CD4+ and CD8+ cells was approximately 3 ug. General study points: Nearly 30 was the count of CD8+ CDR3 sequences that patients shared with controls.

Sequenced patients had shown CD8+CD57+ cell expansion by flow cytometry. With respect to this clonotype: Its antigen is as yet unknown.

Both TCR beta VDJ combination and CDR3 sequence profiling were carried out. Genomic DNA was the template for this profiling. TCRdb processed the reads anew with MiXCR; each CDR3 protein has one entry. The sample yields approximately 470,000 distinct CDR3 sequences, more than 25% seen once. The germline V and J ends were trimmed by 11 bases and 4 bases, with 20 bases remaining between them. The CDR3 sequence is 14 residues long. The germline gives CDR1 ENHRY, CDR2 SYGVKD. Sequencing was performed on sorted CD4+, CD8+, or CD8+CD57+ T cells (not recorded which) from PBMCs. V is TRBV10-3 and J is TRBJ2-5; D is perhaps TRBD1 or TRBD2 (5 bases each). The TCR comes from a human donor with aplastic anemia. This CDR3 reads CAGSFGTMGETQYF. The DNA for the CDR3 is TGTGCCGGCAGTTTTGGGACCATGGGAGAGACCCAGTACTTC.